The 15 T cell receptor beta chains in this list originate from one sample, sequenced in a study of cytomegalovirus exposure and HLA in healthy donors. PCR amplification relied on 60 Vbeta primers (plus 13 Jbeta primers). The method was immunoSEQ multiplex PCR; TCRdb's version includes in-frame clones alone and lacks a portion of them. The sample shows 120,000 or so clones, around 70% of them seen only once. The sample was PBMCs. Receptor source: a woman aged 40 to 50 in good health and CMV-seronegative.

The J gene is TRBJ1-2, the V gene TRBV11-2, with unresolved D. The V end was cut by 2 bases, the J end by 6 bases, with 10 bases between. CDR3 length equals 13 residues. Germline CDR1 SGHAT, CDR2 FQNNGV. DNA of the CDR3: TGTGCCAGCAGCTTAAATCCCGGGGATGGCTACACCTTC. Translating gives CASSLNPGDGYTF. Complete variable domain (other parts from reference TRBV11-2 and TRBJ1-2): EAGVAQSPRYKIIEKRQSVAFWCNPISGHATLYWYQQILGQGPKLLIQFQNNGVVDDSQLPKDRFSAERLKGVDSTLKIQPAKLEDSAVYLCASSLNPGDGYTFGSGTRLTVV.

The gene calls are TRBV5-4 and TRBJ1-1, with TRBD1 matching over 7 bases. Trimming cost V 4 bases and J 1 base; bases outside gene matches: 7. The CDR3 runs 15 residues. Germline V gene sequence: CDR1 SGHNT, CDR2 YYREEE (reference sequence). Here the CDR3 DNA reads TGTGCCAGCAGCGGGGGGACAGTGGGGAACACTGAAGCTTTCTTT. Translated: CASSGGTVGNTEAFF. Variable domain in full (rest from reference TRBV5-4 and TRBJ1-1): ETGVTQSPTHLIKTRGQQVTLRCSSQSGHNTVSWYQQALGQGPQFIFQYYREEENGRGNFPPRFSGLQFPNYSSELNVNALELDDSALYLCASSGGTVGNTEAFFGQGTRLTVV.

This sequence joins TRBV5-1 and TRBJ2-7; possibly TRBD1 for D (5 bases). Per the germline V gene, CDR1 is SGHRS and CDR2 is YFSETQ. This CDR3 spans 14 amino acids. V shed 6 bases and J shed 5 bases, with 18 bases lying between them. The CDR3 region has the DNA TGCGCCAGCACCTTACAGGACCCAACGAACGAGCAGTACTTC. Translated: CASTLQDPTNEQYF.

This chain uses TRBV30 with TRBJ2-3, with D uncertain. CDR1 GTSNPN and CDR2 SVGIG come from the germline V gene (reference sequence). This CDR3 is built from 12 residues. V was cut by 0 bases and J by 5 bases, with 6 bases left in between. The DNA for the CDR3 is TGTGCCTGGAGTGTGGCCGTAGATACGCAGTATTTT. It yields the protein CAWSVAVDTQYF.

The chain carries TRBV6-5 and TRBJ2-2; 7 bases are shared with TRBD1. CDR3 length: 14 amino acids. CDR1 and CDR2 from the germline V gene are MNHEY and SVGAGI. Trimming removed 5 bases from V and 7 bases from J; junction bases left unmatched: 7. CDR3 DNA: TGTGCCAGCAGTGAAACAGGGGCGGTCGGGGAGCTGTTTTTT. Translating it yields CASSETGAVGELFF.

J is TRBJ2-1 and V is TRBV7-3; TRBD2 agrees at 7 bases. Germline CDR1 reads SGHTA; CDR2 reads FQGTGA. After removal of 5 bases from V and 7 bases from J, the junction contained 8 bases not matched to a gene. The CDR3 runs 14 residues. The CDR3 here is CASSEMAGVNEQFF. CDR3 coding DNA: TGTGCCAGCAGCGAAATGGCGGGAGTTAATGAGCAGTTCTTC.

This clone was detected a few times. The CDR3 nucleotides are TGTGCCAGCAGCTTATCCGATGGCGGGGAAGCTTTCTTT. Translating gives CASSLSDGGEAFF. The genes are TRBV11-1 and TRBJ1-1, with D unresolved. The ends were cut back, 2 bases at V and 8 bases at J, with 12 bases in the middle. CDR1 is SGHAT and CDR2 is FQDESV in the germline V gene (reference sequence). This CDR3 spans 13 amino acids.

This clone was detected only once. V is TRBV7-8 and J is TRBJ1-2; D ambiguous. Trimming took 3 bases from V and 10 from J, leaving 15 bases between them. Germline V gene data show CDR1 as SGHVS and CDR2 as FQNEAQ. The CDR3 runs 13 residues. The CDR3 sequence is CASSFRAPRDYTF. DNA for the CDR3: TGTGCCAGCAGCTTCCGAGCCCCCCGGGACTACACCTTC.

The chain links TRBV5-1 to TRBJ2-3; 9 nucleotides agree with TRBD1. J lost 8 bases, V lost 1 base, and 8 bases had no gene match. CDR1 and CDR2 (germline): SGHRS, YFSETQ. The CDR3 has 15 residues. CDR3 residues: CASSLRTGVDGTQYF. CDR3 bases: TGCGCCAGCAGCTTGCGGACAGGGGTTGACGGTACGCAGTATTTT.

The genes are TRBV6-1 and TRBJ2-7; weak D call: TRBD2 (5 bases). This CDR3 region has 13 residues. V lost 10 bases and J 6 bases, leaving 19 bases between the germline ends. Germline CDR1 MNHNS, CDR2 SASEGT. CDR3 region: CATGFGGYGEQYF. CDR3 nucleotide sequence: TGTGCCACCGGATTCGGAGGCTACGGCGAGCAGTACTTC.

The chain is built from TRBV4-2 and TRBJ2-3; TRBD2 is a possible D gene (5 bases). The CDR3 has 16 residues. Germline loops: CDR1 LGHNA, CDR2 YNFKEQ. V lost 0 bases and J 1 base, leaving 11 bases between the germline ends. CDR3 DNA sequence: TGTGCCAGCAGCCAAGATTCTACTAGACGCACAGATACGCAGTATTTT. It codes for CASSQDSTRRTDTQYF.

The chain joins TRBV18 to TRBJ2-1, with TRBD2 matching 8 bases. Per the germline V gene, CDR1 is KGHSH and CDR2 is LQKENI. Germline trimming cut 1 base from V and 5 bases from J; bases unmatched to any gene: 1. This CDR3 contains 14 residues. Written as DNA, the CDR3 is TGTGCCAGCTCACCACTAGCGGGGAACAATGAGCAGTTCTTC. Translated: CASSPLAGNNEQFF.

The chain joins TRBV5-1 to TRBJ1-1; D might be TRBD1 (5 bases). This CDR3 spans 13 amino acids. CDR1 and CDR2 (germline): SGHRS, YFSETQ. Trimming pared 0 bases from V and 3 bases from J, leaving 6 bases between. CDR3 DNA sequence: TGCGCCAGCAGCTTGGTAGGGGACACTGAAGCTTTCTTT. This encodes CASSLVGDTEAFF.

About this clone: The sample holds other DNA sequences that translate to the same CDR3. This chain links TRBV9 with TRBJ2-5; D not certain. V lost 0 bases to trimming and J lost 2 bases, with 5 bases between them. Germline loops: CDR1 SGDLS, CDR2 YYNGEE. CDR3 size: 13 residues. CDR3 amino acids: CASSVGQQETQYF. Here the CDR3 DNA reads TGTGCCAGCAGCGTAGGGCAGCAAGAGACCCAGTACTTC. Together with reference TRBV9 and TRBJ2-5, the CDR3 gives the full variable domain: DSGVTQTPKHLITATGQRVTLRCSPRSGDLSVYWYQQSLDQGLQFLIQYYNGEERAKGNILERFSAQQFPDLHSELNLSSLELGDSALYFCASSVGQQETQYFGPGTRLLVL.

The V gene is TRBV9, the J gene TRBJ2-2, with 7 bases aligning to TRBD1. Germline V gene sequence: CDR1 SGDLS, CDR2 YYNGEE. Trimming took 5 bases from V and 3 from J; bases not matched to a gene: 4. The CDR3 loop spans 14 amino acids. In DNA, the CDR3 is TGTGCCAGCAGTGACAGGGTATACACCGGGGAGCTGTTTTTT. This encodes CASSDRVYTGELFF.